The rows below give T cell receptor beta chains drawn from one sample of a study of control samples from healthy donors and cancer patients. This table comes from immunoSEQ multiplex PCR, and its TCRdb copy is limited to in-frame clones, with some not included. The profile shows 110,000 to 150,000 clones, around nine tenths of them singletons. The specimen was blood. All receptors derive from a man under 40 in good health. CDR3s include the opening cysteine and the closing phenylalanine or tryptophan. The D gene is left open where the match is weak. Some rows mark clone size as missing; the rest say once, few, many or name a class of expanded clone.

clone size	V gene	D gene	J gene	CDR3 protein	CDR3 DNA
.	TRBV7-2	.	TRBJ2-4	CASSHPGQGNIQYF	TGTGCCAGCAGCCATCCAGGGCAGGGCAACATTCAGTACTTC
.	TRBV7-9	.	TRBJ1-3	CASSLGEPYYSGNTIYF	TGTGCCAGCAGCTTAGGGGAACCTTATTACTCTGGAAACACCATATATTTT
.	TRBV6-5	.	TRBJ2-1	CASSSSKLGGHEQFF	TGTGCCAGCAGTTCATCGAAACTCGGCGGGCATGAGCAGTTCTTC
.	TRBV18	.	TRBJ1-1	CASSSPGLPSEAFF	TGTGCCAGCTCATCTCCGGGACTCCCATCCGAAGCTTTCTTT
.	TRBV13	TRBD2	TRBJ2-3	CASTRGRGVQYF	TGTGCCAGCACCCGGGGGCGGGGGGTGCAGTATTTT
.	TRBV15	TRBD1	TRBJ1-6	CATRHDRVASPLHF	TGTGCCACCAGGCATGACAGGGTGGCTTCACCCCTCCACTTT
once	TRBV24-1	.	TRBJ2-3	CATSDSWVNADTQYF	TGTGCCACCAGTGATTCGTGGGTTAACGCGGATACGCAGTATTTT
.	TRBV5-4	.	TRBJ2-3	CASSLNWGSDTQYF	TGTGCCAGCAGCTTGAATTGGGGCTCAGATACGCAGTATTTT
.	TRBV4-2	.	TRBJ1-6	CASSQGLERGYSPLHF	TGTGCCAGCAGCCAGGGACTGGAAAGAGGGTATTCACCCCTCCACTTT
.	TRBV19	TRBD1	TRBJ2-6	CASRDRAGSGANVLTF	TGTGCCAGTAGGGACAGGGCGGGGTCTGGGGCCAACGTCCTGACTTTC
.	TRBV7-9	TRBD1	TRBJ1-1	CASSPGTALKAFF	TGTGCCAGCAGCCCCGGGACAGCACTGAAAGCTTTCTTT
.	TRBV27	.	TRBJ1-6	CASRARAELYNSPLHF	TGTGCCAGCAGGGCGAGGGCAGAGCTCTATAATTCACCCCTCCACTTT
.	TRBV29-1	TRBD1	TRBJ2-7	CSVEPRDRPYEQYF	TGCAGCGTTGAACCCCGGGACAGGCCCTACGAGCAGTACTTC
once	TRBV5-1	.	TRBJ2-7	CASSLGQDLYEQYF	TGCGCCAGCAGCTTAGGTCAGGACTTGTACGAGCAGTACTTC
.	TRBV6-2/TRBV6-3	.	TRBJ1-5	CASSLLYGDQPQHF	TGTGCCAGCAGCCTCCTATACGGGGATCAGCCCCAGCATTTT
once	TRBV24-1	.	TRBJ1-1	CATSAPTGTEAFF	TGTGCCACCAGTGCTCCTACCGGCACTGAAGCTTTCTTT
once	TRBV5-4	.	TRBJ2-3	CASHLGGPLTDTQYF	TGTGCCTCCCACCTGGGGGGGCCCCTCACAGATACGCAGTATTTT
.	TRBV12-3/TRBV12-4	.	TRBJ2-7	CASTPGLGEQYF	TGTGCCAGCACACCAGGGCTGGGCGAGCAGTACTTC
.	TRBV5-4	.	TRBJ1-2	CASSPSTEYYGYTF	TGTGCCAGCAGCCCATCGACAGAGTACTATGGCTACACCTTC
.	TRBV5-1	.	TRBJ2-7	CASSLAYGYYEQYF	TGCGCCAGCAGCTTGGCCTACGGATACTACGAGCAGTACTTC
.	TRBV27	.	TRBJ2-5	CASGLQETQYF	TGTGCCAGCGGACTTCAAGAGACCCAGTACTTC
.	TRBV12-3/TRBV12-4	TRBD1	TRBJ1-1	CASTKTGGTEAFF	TGTGCCAGCACCAAGACAGGGGGGACTGAAGCTTTCTTT
.	TRBV6-5	.	TRBJ1-6	CASRDPGDTRSPLHF	TGTGCCAGCAGAGACCCGGGAGACACTAGGTCACCCCTCCACTTT
.	TRBV5-8	.	TRBJ2-2	CASSLATLNTGELFF	TGTGCCAGCAGCTTGGCGACCCTGAACACCGGGGAGCTGTTTTTT
.	TRBV15	.	TRBJ2-7	CATSRGGLGGSYEQYF	TGTGCCACCAGCAGGGGCGGATTAGGGGGATCCTACGAGCAGTACTTC
.	TRBV9	TRBD2	TRBJ2-3	CASSVVLAGGTDTQYF	TGTGCCAGCAGCGTAGTTTTAGCGGGGGGCACAGATACGCAGTATTTT
.	TRBV10-3	TRBD2	TRBJ2-5	CATGSGVTETQYF	TGTGCCACCGGCAGCGGGGTGACGGAGACCCAGTACTTC
.	TRBV5-4	.	TRBJ1-5	CASSLDAGGPQHF	TGTGCCAGCAGCTTGGACGCCGGGGGGCCCCAGCATTTT
.	TRBV4-3	TRBD2	TRBJ2-2	CASSHGVQRGGLSGELFF	TGCGCCAGCAGCCATGGAGTCCAGCGGGGGGGCCTATCCGGGGAGCTGTTTTTT
.	TRBV19	.	TRBJ2-7	CASSTGLLYEQYF	TGTGCCAGTAGTACGGGACTGCTCTACGAGCAGTACTTC
.	TRBV5-1	.	TRBJ2-1	CASSLVRDEQFF	TGCGCCAGCAGCTTGGTCAGGGATGAGCAGTTCTTC
.	TRBV11-2	.	TRBJ1-2	CASSFPGQYGYTF	TGTGCCAGCAGCTTTCCGGGGCAATATGGCTACACCTTC
.	TRBV4-3	.	TRBJ2-2	CASSQEGPGRANTGELFF	TGCGCCAGCAGCCAAGAAGGTCCTGGACGAGCGAACACCGGGGAGCTGTTTTTT
few	TRBV6-2/TRBV6-3	.	TRBJ2-6	CASSKTSGANVLTF	TGTGCCAGCAGTAAAACATCTGGGGCCAACGTCCTGACTTTC
few	TRBV30	TRBD2	TRBJ2-7	CAWSSGAYEQYF	TGTGCCTGGAGTAGCGGGGCCTACGAGCAGTACTTC
.	TRBV5-3	TRBD1	TRBJ2-7	CARSRGTEPYEQYF	TGTGCCAGAAGTCGAGGGACAGAGCCCTACGAGCAGTACTTC
.	TRBV29-1	TRBD1	TRBJ2-5	CSVRQGAGETQYF	TGCAGCGTGCGACAGGGGGCCGGAGAGACCCAGTACTTC
.	TRBV6-5	.	TRBJ2-7	CAAGRGGVNEQYF	TGTGCCGCAGGGCGAGGAGGGGTCAACGAGCAGTACTTC
.	TRBV9	.	TRBJ2-5	CASSVLGQARSETQYF	TGTGCCAGCAGCGTACTGGGTCAGGCACGCTCAGAGACCCAGTACTTC
.	TRBV5-1	.	TRBJ2-7	CASSLGTYEQYF	TGCGCCAGCAGCCTAGGGACCTACGAGCAGTACTTC
many	TRBV5-6	TRBD1	TRBJ1-1	CASSLVADRVFTEAFF	TGTGCCAGCAGCTTGGTTGCTGACAGGGTTTTCACTGAAGCTTTCTTT
.	TRBV4-1	.	TRBJ1-2	CASSLNMGSEGGYTF	TGCGCCAGCAGCCTGAATATGGGGAGCGAAGGTGGCTACACCTTC
.	TRBV7-6	.	TRBJ1-5	CASSPTTDSNQPQHF	TGTGCCAGCAGCCCAACTACGGATTCCAATCAGCCCCAGCATTTT
.	TRBV21-1	.	TRBJ2-7	CASLKGWTGLYEQYF	TGTGCCAGCTTAAAGGGGTGGACAGGGCTTTACGAGCAGTACTTC
.	TRBV12-3/TRBV12-4	TRBD2	TRBJ2-7	CASGGFSYEQYF	TGTGCCTCGGGGGGATTTTCCTACGAGCAGTACTTC
.	TRBV14	TRBD1	TRBJ1-1	CASSQDLGQGADGAFF	TGTGCCAGCAGCCAAGATCTAGGCCAGGGGGCGGACGGTGCTTTCTTT
.	TRBV6-5	.	TRBJ1-6	CASYTGPLSPLHF	TGTGCCAGCTATACAGGGCCCCTCTCACCCCTCCACTTT
.	TRBV7-8	TRBD1	TRBJ2-5	CASSRDTGGGETQYF	TGTGCCAGCAGCAGAGACACAGGGGGTGGAGAGACCCAGTACTTC
few	TRBV7-8	.	TRBJ2-3	CASSSRPGHRSTDTQYF	TGTGCCAGCAGCTCCCGGCCGGGGCACCGGAGCACAGATACGCAGTATTTT
.	TRBV30	TRBD2	TRBJ2-7	CAWGLVEQYF	TGTGCCTGGGGACTAGTCGAGCAGTACTTC
.	TRBV12-3/TRBV12-4	.	TRBJ2-7	CASSPRERKYF	TGTGCCAGCAGTCCCCGGGAAAGAAAGTACTTC
few	TRBV12-3/TRBV12-4	.	TRBJ1-5	CASSFSMGPQHF	TGTGCCAGCAGTTTTTCCATGGGGCCCCAGCATTTT
.	TRBV5-5	.	TRBJ1-1	CASSSAAGQNTEAFF	TGTGCCAGCAGCTCCGCCGCCGGCCAGAACACTGAAGCTTTCTTT
.	TRBV9	TRBD1	TRBJ1-5	CASSLRTGLCHDQPQHF	TGTGCCAGCAGCCTTCGGACAGGGTTGTGCCACGATCAGCCCCAGCATTTT
.	TRBV11-2	TRBD1	TRBJ2-3	CASRAGGFVDTQYF	TGTGCCAGCAGAGCAGGGGGATTCGTAGATACGCAGTATTTT
once	TRBV7-8	.	TRBJ2-1	CASSPIRGGNEQFF	TGTGCCAGCAGCCCTATCAGGGGAGGGAATGAGCAGTTCTTC
once	TRBV28	TRBD1	TRBJ2-7	CASSPLHQVPGQGYEQYF	TGTGCCAGCAGTCCACTCCATCAAGTCCCGGGACAGGGCTACGAGCAGTACTTC
.	TRBV2	.	TRBJ1-1	CASCLVEGTEAFF	TGTGCCAGCTGTCTGGTGGAGGGTACTGAAGCTTTCTTT
.	TRBV5-4	TRBD2	TRBJ2-3	CASSLLAGRDTQYF	TGTGCCAGCAGCTTACTAGCGGGACGGGATACGCAGTATTTT
.	TRBV6-5	TRBD1	TRBJ1-1	CASSSPTGRNTEAFF	TGTGCCAGCAGTTCCCCGACAGGGCGGAACACTGAAGCTTTCTTT